This T cell receptor (beta chain) was recovered during a study of blood T cell repertoires in COVID-19 (dated by TCRdb to 2018 to 2020). Concerning the study at large: Collaborator samples came from the United States, Italy and Spain and covered acute and convalescent phases of COVID-19. The prospective study material was composed of cDNA or gDNA derived from T cells, B-cell-depleted T cells, or PBMCs. A de-identified subject ID, COVID-19 status, age in years and sex were almost always included in the sample metadata. The repertoires were released in a freely available public database meant as a resource for research on the immune response to SARS-CoV-2. Deeply sampled blood TCRbeta repertoires from subjects exposed to, actively infected with, or recovered from COVID-19 were included in the dataset. Where available, HLA class I and class II types were obtained from metadata supplied by the sample provider rather than from assay-based typing. Samples were obtained from the ongoing ImmuneRACE study (first 160 participants) and from 1,200 or so subjects provided by 6 global collaborators.

The CDR3 numbers 13 residues from cysteine through phenylalanine. The CDR3 DNA has 39 bases and is translated from base 1. V loses 6 bases of germline sequence and J loses 10 bases, and the interval between the two ends is 21 bases. CDR1 and CDR2, per the germline V gene (reference sequence), are DFQATT and SNEGSKA. The immunoSEQ Assay, a bias-controlled multiplex PCR, was used to amplify TCRbeta CDR3 regions from genomic DNA. On the study's bioinformatics: Nucleated cell counts per sample were estimated from amplification of reference gene primers within the assay. To quantify the absolute abundance of each unique TCRbeta CDR3 rearrangement, sequence reads were collapsed and filtered. Productive Simpson clonality was computed per sample as the square root of Simpson's diversity index over productive rearrangements. The source is immuneACCESS, and TCRdb retained only in-frame sequences with V and J called. Part of the clones is not carried over; for the studies checked, unresolved V genes explain less than half of this, and the remainder is unexplained. The D gene and trimming were derived from the DNA, and the V and J assignments and clone size from that table. The sample table shows more than 200,000 clones, and 70% to 90% are seen once. The ten largest clones represent under 2% of the sample.

Of note for this clone: This clone's antigen is unknown. Per-base qualities were not stored, and no clone one base away is much larger.

Participants in the prospective study were enrolled through a virtual design, were aged 18 to 89 years, and lived in approximately 25 United States geographic areas. In the prospective study, participants were assigned to cohorts based on the clinical history participants reported in a screening survey and a study questionnaire. Recovered participants in ImmuneRACE Cohort 3 were defined by two consecutive negative NP/OP PCR tests, clearance by a healthcare professional, or resolution of symptoms. In the prospective study, whole blood, serum and a nasopharyngeal or oropharyngeal swab were collected from each participant by mobile phlebotomists. Participants in the prospective study had the option to provide additional blood draws and questionnaires over a roughly 2-month period. Blood samples from the prospective study were shipped frozen or at room temperature prior to DNA extraction. Paper-wide results and their limitations: Clinical and demographic metadata were provided uncurated, with the amount varying by source and participant.

The specimen was PBMCs or T cells enriched from blood (not recorded which). This TCR came from a man aged 40-49 years who had recovered from COVID-19. This chain joins TRBV20-1 to TRBJ1-1, and the D gene may be TRBD1, 6 bases matching. The CDR3 sequence is CSASGTPGRGAFF. The sequence in DNA is TGCAGTGCCAGTGGGACACCCGGGCGTGGAGCTTTCTTT.